This T cell receptor beta chain is from a study of blood T cells in healthy people across ages. CDR1 is SGDLS and CDR2 is YYNGEE in the germline V gene. V lost 4 bases, J lost 4 bases, and 8 bases stayed unmatched. The CDR3 has 15 amino acids. Researchers isolated at least 6 million PBMCs per sample. There were at least 5.5 micrograms of total RNA extracted from every sample. Study-wide points: Per million T cells, the diversity of TCR beta decreased roughly linearly as age advanced.

This clonotype has ten or more counts. Its specificity is not known. Through a sample-barcoded 5' primer and a J-beta primer mix, a second PCR was run for about 7 to 12 cycles. From the 5' RACE reads, TCRdb called clonotypes with MiXCR, one entry per CDR3 protein. The sample carries roughly 680,000 distinct CDR3 sequences, approximately 52% recorded once. This receptor was taken from a woman older than 75 in good health. V usage is TRBV9 and J usage is TRBJ2-1; 7 nucleotides agree with TRBD2. The sample comprised blood. CDR3 nucleotides: TGTGCCAGCAGCACATCCGGGACTACTTACAATGAGCAGTTCTTC. Translating gives CASSTSGTTYNEQFF.